This note documents a single T cell receptor beta chain sequence. The data are from a study of cytomegalovirus exposure and HLA in healthy donors. All the people who gave samples were healthy bone marrow donors. The PCR was carried out with 60 Vbeta primers and 13 Jbeta primers. Profiled with immunoSEQ multiplex PCR; TCRdb holds only in-frame clones, not every one. The sample consists of roughly 190,000 clones, over 60% of them appearing once. Trimming stripped 0 bases from V and 3 bases from J, with 24 bases between. Germline V CDR1 and CDR2: SEHNR, FQNEAQ (reference sequence). The CDR3 loop spans 19 amino acids.

The V gene is TRBV7-9, the J gene TRBJ2-7; tentatively, D is TRBD1 (6 bases). Specimen: PBMCs. The receptor was derived from a woman between 40 and 55 years old in good health and CMV-seronegative. The CDR3 is CASSLAVPTGLGQLYEQYF. CDR3 bases: TGTGCCAGCAGCTTAGCGGTCCCAACGGGCTTGGGACAACTCTACGAGCAGTACTTC. The whole variable domain, remainder taken from reference TRBV7-9 and TRBJ2-7, is DTGVSQNPRHKITKRGQNVTFRCDPISEHNRLYWYRQTLGQGPEFLTYFQNEAQLEKSRLLSDRFSAERPKGSFSTLEIQRTEQGDSAMYLCASSLAVPTGLGQLYEQYFGPGTRLTVT.